This T cell receptor beta chain is from a study of cytomegalovirus exposure and HLA in healthy donors. Donors sampled were nominally healthy, though unrecorded immune exposures were likely. From germline, CDR1 is SGHAT and CDR2 FQNNGV. V lost 1 base, J lost 3 bases, and 11 bases stayed unmatched. CDR3 size: 17 residues. Both 60 Vbeta primers and 13 Jbeta primers went into the PCR. TCRdb's copy holds only in-frame clones and misses some; the assay was immunoSEQ multiplex PCR. The sample lists approximately 170,000 clones; 73% were seen once. This chain links TRBV11-2 with TRBJ2-5, with 7 bases fitting TRBD2. This TCR derives from a young woman in good health and CMV-seropositive. The sequencing sample was made of PBMCs. The CDR3 bases are TGTGCCAGCAGCTTAGGCCTCCGGGGAAGCGGGGAAGAGACCCAGTACTTC. Amino acid sequence: CASSLGLRGSGEETQYF.